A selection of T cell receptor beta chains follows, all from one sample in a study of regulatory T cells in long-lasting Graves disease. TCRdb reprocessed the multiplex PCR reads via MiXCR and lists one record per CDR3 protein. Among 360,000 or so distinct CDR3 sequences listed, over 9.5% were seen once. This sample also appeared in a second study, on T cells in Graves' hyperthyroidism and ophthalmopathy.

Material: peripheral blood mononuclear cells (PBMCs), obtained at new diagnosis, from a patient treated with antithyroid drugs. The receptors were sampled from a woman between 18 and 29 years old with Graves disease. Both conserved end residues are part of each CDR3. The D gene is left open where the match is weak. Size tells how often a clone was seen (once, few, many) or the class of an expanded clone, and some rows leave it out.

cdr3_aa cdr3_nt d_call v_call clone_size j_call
CASSPSPRARYNSPLHF TGTGCCAGCTCACCAAGTCCCAGGGCGAGGTATAATTCACCCCTCCACTTT . TRBV18 many TRBJ1-6
CASSLPRDRNQPQHF TGTGCCAGCAGCCTACCCAGGGATCGCAATCAGCCCCAGCATTTT . TRBV6-1 many TRBJ1-5
CASKQGTGLAADTQYF TGTGCCAGCAAACAGGGAACGGGACTAGCGGCAGATACGCAGTATTTT TRBD2 TRBV14 many TRBJ2-3
CASSGGGSPNEQFF TGTGCCAGCAGTGGGGGCGGGAGTCCCAATGAGCAGTTCTTC . TRBV6-2/TRBV6-3 many TRBJ2-1
CASSEHSTGATEAFF TGTGCCAGCAGTGAACATTCCACAGGGGCCACTGAAGCTTTCTTT TRBD1 TRBV25-1 many TRBJ1-1
CSVEGEGAGYGYTF TGCAGCGTTGAAGGTGAAGGGGCTGGCTATGGCTACACCTTC . TRBV29-1 many TRBJ1-2
CASSFAVIGELFF TGTGCCAGCAGTTTTGCCGTGATCGGGGAGCTGTTTTTT . TRBV6-9 many TRBJ2-2
CASSQDLYEQYF TGTGCCAGCAGCCAAGATCTCTACGAGCAGTACTTC . TRBV4-2 few TRBJ2-7
CASSFPGQPQHF TGTGCCAGCAGCTTTCCGGGCCAGCCCCAGCATTTT . TRBV5-5 . TRBJ1-5
CAISEMLAGNEQFF TGTGCCATCAGTGAGATGCTAGCGGGGAATGAGCAGTTCTTC TRBD2 TRBV10-3 few TRBJ2-1
CASSLVSGSFYEQFF TGCGCCAGCAGCTTGGTTAGCGGGAGTTTCTATGAGCAGTTCTTC TRBD2 TRBV5-1 few TRBJ2-1
CSARRDSLYEQYF TGCAGTGCTAGACGGGACAGCCTCTACGAGCAGTACTTC TRBD1 TRBV20-1 many TRBJ2-7
CASSGREFYEQYF TGTGCCAGCAGTGGCCGGGAATTCTACGAGCAGTACTTC . TRBV6-1 few TRBJ2-7
CASSIRDRASFGETQYF TGTGCCAGCAGTATACGGGACAGGGCAAGCTTCGGGGAGACCCAGTACTTC TRBD1 TRBV6-1 many TRBJ2-5
CASTAGQETQYF TGCGCCAGCACGGCAGGCCAAGAGACCCAGTACTTC . TRBV5-1 few TRBJ2-5
CASSFTVNTEAFF TGTGCCAGCAGCTTTACAGTGAACACTGAAGCTTTCTTT . TRBV12-3/TRBV12-4 many TRBJ1-1
CASSLGGPSGGNEQFF TGTGCCAGCAGCTTGGGCGGGCCTAGCGGGGGCAATGAGCAGTTCTTC TRBD2 TRBV5-4 many TRBJ2-1
CASSSPGLALYNEQFF TGTGCCAGCAGTTCGCCTGGACTAGCGCTCTACAATGAGCAGTTCTTC TRBD2 TRBV6-2/TRBV6-3 . TRBJ2-1
CASGPGQGGGETQYF TGTGCTAGTGGTCCCGGACAGGGCGGAGGCGAGACCCAGTACTTC TRBD1 TRBV12-5 . TRBJ2-5
CSARPQGGGETQYF TGCAGTGCTAGACCTCAAGGGGGTGGAGAGACCCAGTACTTC . TRBV20-1 many TRBJ2-5
CASSYSTASYYEQYF TGTGCCAGCAGTTACTCGACGGCGAGTTACTACGAGCAGTACTTC . TRBV6-2/TRBV6-3 few TRBJ2-7
CASTTPSLYGYTF TGTGCCAGCACCACACCAAGCCTCTATGGCTACACCTTC . TRBV12-3/TRBV12-4 . TRBJ1-2
CASSLRRGGLIANTEAFF TGTGCCAGCAGCTTAAGAAGGGGCGGCCTCATTGCGAACACTGAAGCTTTCTTT . TRBV7-3 many TRBJ1-1
CASSQVKGGETQYF TGCGCCAGCAGCCAAGTAAAGGGAGGAGAGACCCAGTACTTC . TRBV4-3 . TRBJ2-5
CSARDASNQPQHF TGCAGTGCCCGCGACGCTAGCAATCAGCCCCAGCATTTT . TRBV20-1 many TRBJ1-5
CASRTGYDQPQHF TGCGCCAGCAGAACAGGGTACGATCAGCCCCAGCATTTT . TRBV10-2 . TRBJ1-5
CASSPTTGGYNEQFF TGTGCCAGCAGCCCCACGACGGGCGGCTACAATGAGCAGTTCTTC . TRBV11-3 many TRBJ2-1
CASSMGSYNEQFF TGTGCCAGTAGTATGGGCTCCTACAATGAGCAGTTCTTC . TRBV19 . TRBJ2-1
CASRDRGPNSPLHF TGTGCCAGTCGGGACAGGGGACCTAATTCACCCCTCCACTTT TRBD1 TRBV6-2/TRBV6-3 many TRBJ1-6
CASSQYDRQETQYF TGTGCCAGCAGCCAATACGACAGGCAAGAGACCCAGTACTTC . TRBV4-2 few TRBJ2-5
CASSPVSDPNYGYTF TGTGCCAGCAGCCCCGTCTCCGACCCCAACTATGGCTACACCTTC . TRBV7-8 . TRBJ1-2
CASSPDRDRGTTGTDTQYF TGTGCCAGCAGTCCCGACCGGGACAGGGGCACGACCGGCACAGATACGCAGTATTTT TRBD1 TRBV28 many TRBJ2-3